This entry describes one T cell receptor beta chain. Authors' methods: Reference gene primer amplification in the assay estimated nucleated cell counts. Profiling relied on immunoSEQ multiplex PCR, and the TCRdb table lists in-frame clones only, not all of them. V and J calls and clone size are copied from that table; D and trimming were computed from the DNA. The table includes under 250,000 clones, approximately 80% detected once. This record belongs to a study of blood T cell repertoires in COVID-19. Study overall: Spain, Italy and the United States supplied samples that represented acute and convalescent COVID-19.

V was pared by 2 bases and J by 0 bases, with 8 bases between. Germline-derived CDR1 and CDR2 are MNHEY and SVGEGT. The CDR3 contains 14 residues. The sequence was obtained from a man between 50 and 59 years old with active or convalescent COVID-19. The chain has TRBV6-2 or TRBV6-3 and TRBJ2-7; D ambiguous. The sequenced sample was peripheral blood. The CDR3 DNA sequence: TGTGCCAGCAGTTACCCTAGATTCTCCTACGAGCAGTACTTC. As protein: CASSYPRFSYEQYF.